The 28 T cell receptor beta chains below were found in one sample sequenced in a study of blood T cell repertoires in COVID-19. Repertoires were generated with immunoSEQ multiplex PCR, while TCRdb's copy carries only in-frame clones and drops some. The sample holds 45,000 to 50,000 clones, roughly 88% seen once. Sequenced: peripheral blood. These receptors all stem from a man in his sixties or seventies with acute or convalescent COVID-19.

The gene calls are TRBV9 and TRBJ1-2, with TRBD1 identical over 8 bases. Germline CDR1 and CDR2: SGDLS and YYNGEE. The CDR3 spans 14 residues. V lost 3 bases and J lost 7; bases outside the gene matches: 8. The CDR3 DNA reads TGTGCCAGCAGCGACCGGACAGGGCTTTCTGGCTACACCTTC. This translates into CASSDRTGLSGYTF.

The chain uses TRBV14 and TRBJ1-2, with D uncertain. Germline lookup yields CDR1 SGHDN and CDR2 FVKESK. The CDR3 is 12 residues long. Trimming took off 1 base at V and 10 bases at J, with 10 bases between the two ends. Here the CDR3 reads CASSQVPRDYTF. The CDR3 bases are TGTGCCAGCAGCCAAGTCCCGAGAGACTACACCTTC.

The chain joins TRBV2 to TRBJ2-1; TRBD2 agrees at 7 bases. The germline gives CDR1 SNHLY, CDR2 FYNNEI. The V segment lost 7 bases and the J segment 3 bases; nucleotides outside the gene matches: 9. The CDR3 has 15 amino acids. In DNA, the CDR3 is TGTGCCAGCACTGCGAGCGGGGTGTTCTACAATGAGCAGTTCTTC. It is translated as CASTASGVFYNEQFF.

This clone was seen a single time. The chain couples TRBV30 to TRBJ2-1, with 7 nucleotides matching TRBD1. The trim removed 1 base at V and 5 bases at J, leaving 8 bases unmatched. The CDR3 has 15 residues. Germline CDR1 is GTSNPN and CDR2 is SVGIG (reference sequence). The CDR3 DNA reads TGTGCCTGGAGTGGGAAGGGTCAGGGGGACAATGAGCAGTTCTTC. Protein sequence: CAWSGKGQGDNEQFF.

The chain carries TRBV25-1 and TRBJ1-2; tentatively, D is TRBD1 (5 bases). The CDR3 contains 13 residues. Trimming removed 5 bases at V and 8 bases at J, with 15 bases between. Looked up from germline, CDR1 is MGHDK and CDR2 is SYGVNS. The CDR3: CASSSRGGQGYTF. In nucleotides, the CDR3 is TGTGCCAGCAGTTCCCGGGGGGGTCAGGGCTACACCTTC.

This chain joins TRBV6-5 and TRBJ1-1; 9 positions match TRBD1. V trimming: 6 bases; J trimming: 11 bases; junction bases outside the gene matches: 7. Germline CDR1 MNHEY, CDR2 SVGAGI. This CDR3 comprises 12 residues. CDR3 protein: CASSGDRVYAFF. The CDR3 DNA reads TGTGCCAGCAGCGGGGACAGGGTATACGCTTTCTTT.

This sequence joins TRBV18 and TRBJ1-1; D is uncertain. The CDR3 spans 14 residues. Germline CDR1 KGHSH, CDR2 LQKENI. Trimming left V 4 bases short and J 3 bases short, with 12 bases between. The CDR3 coding sequence is TGTGCCAGCTCACAAGGACGGGAGTACACTGAAGCTTTCTTT. Translating gives CASSQGREYTEAFF.

The rearrangement joins TRBV11-2 to TRBJ2-7, with D possibly being TRBD2 (6 bases). The V gene lost 4 bases and the J gene lost 5 bases, with 15 bases spanning the gap. The V gene's germline CDR1 is SGHAT and CDR2 FQNNGV. The CDR3 covers 14 residues. CDR3 nucleotides: TGTGCCAGCAGCTCCTTAAGGGGCGGGGACGAGCAGTACTTC. Translated: CASSSLRGGDEQYF.

This rearrangement joins TRBV6-2 or TRBV6-3 to TRBJ2-2; D perhaps matches TRBD2 (5 bases). Looked up from germline, CDR1 is MNHEY and CDR2 is SVGEGT. The CDR3 extends over 15 amino acids. V lost 6 bases, J lost 6 bases, and 17 bases lay in between. The CDR3 nucleotides read TGTGCCAGCAGCCCAATTGGACTTGGGGCCGGGGAGCTGTTTTTT. Its translation: CASSPIGLGAGELFF.

The V and J genes are TRBV28 and TRBJ1-1, with 7 bases matching TRBD1. The junction had 5 bases not matched to a gene; V was cut back by 6 bases and J by 1 base. This CDR3 has 14 residues. Germline V gene lookup returns CDR1 MDHEN and CDR2 SYDVKM. CDR3 sequence (DNA): TGTGCCAGCAGGTCAGGGGGTGGGAACACTGAAGCTTTCTTT. Protein sequence: CASRSGGGNTEAFF.

The chain couples TRBV4-1 to TRBJ2-5; 8 bases match TRBD2. V was clipped by 1 base and J by 5 bases; unmatched bases: 3. The CDR3 loop spans 14 amino acids. Germline CDR1 and CDR2: MGHRA and YSYEKL. The CDR3 DNA follows: TGCGCCAGCAGCCAAGCGGAGCGGGAGGAGACCCAGTACTTC. It specifies CASSQAEREETQYF.

This chain connects TRBV15 to TRBJ2-6; D unresolved. Trimming left V 3 bases short and J 0 bases short, with 9 bases between. Germline V gene lookup returns CDR1 LNHNV and CDR2 YYDKDF (reference sequence). This CDR3 has 16 residues. The chain's CDR3 is CATSSVFYSGANVLTF. The CDR3 DNA reads as TGTGCCACCAGCAGCGTATTCTACTCTGGGGCCAACGTCCTGACTTTC. Full variable domain (rest looked up from reference TRBV15 and TRBJ2-6): DAMVIQNPRYQVTQFGKPVTLSCSQTLNHNVMYWYQQKSSQAPKLLFHYYDKDFNNEADTPDNFQSRRPNTSFCFLDIRSPGLGDTAMYLCATSSVFYSGANVLTFGAGSRLTVL.

This clone came up once. The rearrangement links TRBV6-5 to TRBJ2-7; the D is unclear. The CDR3 totals 12 residues. Trimming stripped 9 bases from V and 2 bases from J, with 11 bases between. Germline CDR1 reads MNHEY; CDR2 reads SVGAGI. This CDR3 reads CASISTTYEQYF. CDR3 nucleotides: TGTGCCAGTATTTCTACTACCTACGAGCAGTACTTC.

The chain links TRBV6-5 to TRBJ2-2, with TRBD1 matching 9 bases. Germline CDR1 is MNHEY and CDR2 is SVGAGI. The CDR3 runs to 14 residues. Trimming at V came to 5 bases and at J to 4 bases, leaving 2 bases not matched to a gene. The CDR3 protein is CASSLDRGTGELFF. The DNA for the CDR3 is TGTGCCAGCAGTCTGGACAGGGGCACCGGGGAGCTGTTTTTT.

This clone came up a few times. The CDR3 spells CASSLRQGGGEQYF. The DNA of the CDR3 is TGTGCCAGCAGCTTAAGACAGGGTGGTGGCGAGCAGTACTTC. The gene calls are TRBV7-9 and TRBJ2-7; 7 positions match TRBD1. The V gene's germline CDR1 is SEHNR and CDR2 FQNEAQ (reference sequence). This CDR3 has 14 amino acids. V gave up 2 bases and J gave up 6 bases; unmatched junction bases: 7.

This clone was observed a single time. The chain links TRBV19 to TRBJ2-2; TRBD1 is a possible D gene (6 bases). Germline V gene sequence: CDR1 LNHDA, CDR2 SQIVND (reference sequence). V lost 6 bases, J lost 7 bases, and 12 bases lay in between. The length of the CDR3 is 13 residues. CDR3 amino acids: CASRGQGSGELFF. In DNA, the CDR3 is TGTGCCAGTAGAGGTCAGGGGAGCGGGGAGCTGTTTTTT.

At least ten counts were recorded for this clone. V usage is TRBV19 and J usage is TRBJ1-4, with 7 bases that match TRBD1. This CDR3 has 14 residues. The trim removed 5 bases at V and 4 bases at J, leaving 4 bases unmatched. Per the germline V gene, CDR1 is LNHDA and CDR2 is SQIVND (reference sequence). The CDR3 reads CASSLRQGNEKLFF. The CDR3 bases are TGTGCCAGTAGTCTCCGACAGGGTAATGAAAAACTGTTTTTT.

V is TRBV18 and J is TRBJ1-4, with D tentatively TRBD1 (5 bases). Trimming removed 2 bases from V and 8 bases from J, with 15 bases in between. The CDR3 sequence is 15 residues long. Germline V gives CDR1 KGHSH, CDR2 LQKENI. The CDR3 spells CASSPENSRGEKLFF. The CDR3 bases are TGTGCCAGCTCACCAGAAAATTCTCGGGGGGAAAAACTGTTTTTT.

The chain uses TRBV7-2 and TRBJ1-4; tentatively, D is TRBD1 (6 bases). The CDR3 runs 16 residues. Germline CDR1 and CDR2: SGHTA and FQGNSA. V was pared by 2 bases and J by 6 bases, with 16 bases between. CDR3 sequence reads: CASSLNTGQGYEKLFF. The CDR3 nucleotides read TGTGCCAGCAGCTTAAACACTGGGCAGGGGTATGAAAAACTGTTTTTT.

The rearrangement joins TRBV10-3 to TRBJ2-1, with TRBD1 matching over 10 bases. The J segment lost 9 bases and the V segment lost 2 bases, leaving 10 bases of the junction unmatched. The CDR3 length is 16 residues. Germline V CDR1 and CDR2: ENHRY, SYGVKD. The CDR3: CAISEPGTGDGSEQFF. CDR3 sequence (DNA): TGTGCCATCAGTGAGCCCGGGACAGGGGATGGTAGTGAGCAGTTCTTC.

The V call is TRBV7-2, the J call TRBJ2-5; the D gene is possibly TRBD2 (5 bases). CDR1 is SGHTA, CDR2 FQGNSA, per germline. This CDR3 has 14 residues. Trimming shortened V by 1 base and J by 5 bases, and 11 bases separated the two germline ends. The CDR3 here is CASSLGRDWETQYF. The CDR3 DNA is TGTGCCAGCAGCTTAGGTCGGGATTGGGAGACCCAGTACTTC.

This clone was recorded at least ten times. The chain is built from TRBV27 and TRBJ2-2, with D perhaps matching TRBD2 (5 bases). The CDR3 runs to 12 residues. V lost 6 bases, J lost 4 bases, and 6 bases lay in between. Germline V gives CDR1 MNHEY, CDR2 SMNVEV (reference sequence). The CDR3 DNA follows: TGTGCCAGCAGAGGGAGCACCGGGGAGCTGTTTTTT. This translates into CASRGSTGELFF.

This clone was picked up a small number of times. The J gene is TRBJ1-4, the V gene TRBV2, with 10 positions matching TRBD1. V shed 5 bases and J 7 bases; nucleotides not matched to a gene: 1. Germline loops: CDR1 SNHLY, CDR2 FYNNEI. CDR3 length: 13 amino acids. The CDR3: CASSWDRGEKLFF. The CDR3 DNA is TGTGCCAGCAGTTGGGACAGGGGTGAAAAACTGTTTTTT.

The chain carries TRBV20-1 and TRBJ2-7, with 8 bases identical to TRBD2. This CDR3 is 13 amino acids long. CDR1 and CDR2 (germline): DFQATT, SNEGSKA (reference sequence). V lost 3 bases, J lost 4 bases, and 5 bases stayed unmatched. The CDR3 bases are TGCAGTGCTAGTCCGGCGGGGGGTTACGAGCAGTACTTC. Its protein is CSASPAGGYEQYF.

The V gene is TRBV5-1, the J gene TRBJ1-4; no clear D gene. Trimming left V 0 bases short and J 5 bases short, with 11 bases between. Per germline, CDR1 SGHRS and CDR2 YFSETQ. CDR3 length: 15 amino acids. CDR3 in amino acids: CASSLGGSRNEKLFF. The CDR3 nucleotides read TGCGCCAGCAGCTTGGGCGGATCCCGGAATGAAAAACTGTTTTTT.

This clone was seen just once. The chain uses TRBV5-1 and TRBJ2-3, with a tentative D call TRBD1 (5 bases). Trimming removed 5 bases at V and 2 bases at J, with 15 bases between. CDR1 is SGHRS and CDR2 is YFSETQ in the germline V gene. This CDR3 has 15 residues. In DNA, the CDR3 is TGCGCCAGCAGGCCGATATTGGGGCCCACAGATACGCAGTATTTT. This sequence encodes CASRPILGPTDTQYF.

The V gene is TRBV15, the J gene TRBJ2-5; TRBD2 aligns across 7 bases. This CDR3 region has 14 residues. V lost 8 bases, J lost 2 bases, and 8 bases stayed unmatched. Germline V CDR1 and CDR2: LNHNV, YYDKDF (reference sequence). CDR3 region: CATGRAGKQETQYF. CDR3 DNA sequence: TGTGCCACCGGGCGAGCGGGAAAACAAGAGACCCAGTACTTC.

This chain joins TRBV6-1 and TRBJ2-7; D might be TRBD1 (5 bases). Trimming cost V 3 bases and J 3 bases, with 15 bases left between them. The CDR3 loop spans 15 amino acids. From germline, CDR1 is MNHNS and CDR2 SASEGT. The CDR3 reads CASSEFGRENYEQYF. In nucleotides, the CDR3 is TGTGCCAGCAGTGAGTTTGGCAGGGAAAACTACGAGCAGTACTTC.